This TCR beta chain is from a study of blood T cell repertoires in COVID-19. Overall study: Material from acute and convalescent COVID-19 was sourced from the United States, Italy and Spain. Nucleic acid was either cDNA or gDNA, and it came from T cells, B-cell-depleted T cells, or PBMCs.

Per the study methods: Counts of nucleated cells, estimated from reference gene primer amplification, were obtained. Measured with immunoSEQ multiplex PCR; TCRdb has only the in-frame clones, and not every one. V, J and clone size are taken as reported in that table, and D and trimming were inferred from the DNA itself. The repertoire holds more than 20,000 clones, with over 70% as singletons. V was clipped by 0 bases and J by 9 bases; unmatched bases: 3. Germline assignment: CDR1 MRHNA and CDR2 SNTAGT. This CDR3 region has 15 residues. The chain links TRBV6-4 to TRBJ1-6, with 9 bases identical to TRBD1. This sequence was found in a man aged 50 or older with active or convalescent COVID-19. The specimen was peripheral blood. In DNA, the CDR3 is TGTGCCAGCAGTGACTCCGGGACAGGGAGTTCACCCCTCCACTTT. Encoded protein: CASSDSGTGSSPLHF.